The rows below give T cell receptor beta chains drawn from one sample of a study of lymphopenia after photon versus proton radiotherapy. Assay used: immunoSEQ multiplex PCR; TCRdb lists only in-frame clones, some missing. Among fewer than 25,000 clones listed, 80% to 95% were seen once. Sequencing used peripheral blood, obtained from a patient treated with proton-based radiotherapy. Source of these receptors: a woman in her 70s with pancreatic cancer. Some clones in this sample may be carry-over from other donors' samples. CDR3s include the opening cysteine and the closing phenylalanine or tryptophan. The order of the fields is CDR3 protein, CDR3 DNA, clone size, D gene, J gene, V gene. A D gene is named only where the DNA matches it firmly. The size field is filled for only some rows; it gives once, few, many or a size class.

cdr3_aa: CASSPSAAGWGTEAFF
cdr3_nt: TGTGCCAGCAGCCCCTCCGCGGCAGGGTGGGGCACTGAAGCTTTCTTT
clone_size: NA
d_call: NA
j_call: TRBJ1-1
v_call: TRBV5-4

cdr3_aa: CASSGPNKYEQYF
cdr3_nt: TGTGCCAGCAGCGGACCCAATAAGTACGAGCAGTACTTC
clone_size: NA
d_call: NA
j_call: TRBJ2-7
v_call: TRBV5-6

cdr3_aa: CSVSRAELNTEAFF
cdr3_nt: TGCAGCGTTTCAAGAGCAGAGCTGAACACTGAAGCTTTCTTT
clone_size: once
d_call: NA
j_call: TRBJ1-1
v_call: TRBV29-1

cdr3_aa: CASSEGSGRSGETQYF
cdr3_nt: TGTGCCAGCTCAGAAGGAAGCGGGAGGTCCGGAGAGACCCAGTACTTC
clone_size: NA
d_call: TRBD2
j_call: TRBJ2-5
v_call: TRBV18

cdr3_aa: CASSATSSSGETQYF
cdr3_nt: TGTGCCAGCAGCGCGACTAGCTCCTCGGGAGAGACCCAGTACTTC
clone_size: NA
d_call: TRBD2
j_call: TRBJ2-5
v_call: TRBV9

cdr3_aa: CASSLYRGSNADTQYF
cdr3_nt: TGTGCCAGCAGCTTGTACCGCGGGAGCAACGCAGATACGCAGTATTTT
clone_size: NA
d_call: TRBD2
j_call: TRBJ2-3
v_call: TRBV7-2

cdr3_aa: CASSQEWTGGDGYTF
cdr3_nt: TGTGCCAGCAGCCAAGAGTGGACAGGGGGCGATGGCTACACCTTC
clone_size: NA
d_call: TRBD1
j_call: TRBJ1-2
v_call: TRBV4-2

cdr3_aa: CASSLTGVGNQPQHF
cdr3_nt: TGTGCCAGCAGCTTGACGGGGGTGGGCAATCAGCCCCAGCATTTT
clone_size: NA
d_call: NA
j_call: TRBJ1-5
v_call: TRBV6-1

cdr3_aa: CASSLEQGLGYTF
cdr3_nt: TGTGCCAGCAGCTTAGAACAGGGACTCGGCTACACCTTC
clone_size: NA
d_call: NA
j_call: TRBJ1-2
v_call: TRBV7-9

cdr3_aa: CASSIGGTSGYTF
cdr3_nt: TGTGCCAGTAGTATCGGTGGGACAAGCGGCTACACCTTC
clone_size: once
d_call: NA
j_call: TRBJ1-2
v_call: TRBV19

cdr3_aa: CASRLRSTGTGGDTQYF
cdr3_nt: TGCGCCAGCAGGTTGCGGTCCACGGGGACAGGGGGAGATACGCAGTATTTT
clone_size: NA
d_call: TRBD1
j_call: TRBJ2-3
v_call: TRBV5-1

cdr3_aa: CASSLVLGGSQETQYF
cdr3_nt: TGCGCCAGCAGCTTGGTGCTGGGGGGATCCCAAGAGACCCAGTACTTC
clone_size: NA
d_call: NA
j_call: TRBJ2-5
v_call: TRBV5-1

cdr3_aa: CAWSSYRGPGYEQYF
cdr3_nt: TGTGCCTGGAGTTCATACAGGGGGCCTGGCTACGAGCAGTACTTC
clone_size: NA
d_call: TRBD1
j_call: TRBJ2-7
v_call: TRBV30

cdr3_aa: CASSQGLAGFSEQYF
cdr3_nt: TGTGCCAGCAGCCAAGGGCTAGCGGGATTTTCGGAGCAGTACTTC
clone_size: once
d_call: TRBD2
j_call: TRBJ2-7
v_call: TRBV14

cdr3_aa: CASSRAQETYGYTF
cdr3_nt: TGTGCCAGCAGTAGGGCCCAAGAGACCTATGGCTACACCTTC
clone_size: once
d_call: NA
j_call: TRBJ1-2
v_call: TRBV9

cdr3_aa: CASSFTGISEKLFF
cdr3_nt: TGTGCCAGCAGCTTTACAGGGATAAGTGAAAAACTGTTTTTT
clone_size: NA
d_call: NA
j_call: TRBJ1-4
v_call: TRBV11-2

cdr3_aa: CASSQGMGTNTGELFF
cdr3_nt: TGCGCCAGCAGCCAAGGAATGGGGACTAACACCGGGGAGCTGTTTTTT
clone_size: NA
d_call: NA
j_call: TRBJ2-2
v_call: TRBV4-3

cdr3_aa: CASSLGFYNEQFF
cdr3_nt: TGTGCCAGCAGCTTAGGCTTCTACAATGAGCAGTTCTTC
clone_size: few
d_call: NA
j_call: TRBJ2-1
v_call: TRBV5-6

cdr3_aa: CASRPRDRGETQYF
cdr3_nt: TGTGCCAGCAGGCCGCGGGACAGGGGTGAGACCCAGTACTTC
clone_size: NA
d_call: TRBD1
j_call: TRBJ2-5
v_call: TRBV7-9

cdr3_aa: CATDRLGTGNQPQHF
cdr3_nt: TGTGCCACCGACCGGCTGGGGACAGGGAATCAGCCCCAGCATTTT
clone_size: NA
d_call: TRBD1
j_call: TRBJ1-5
v_call: TRBV6-1

cdr3_aa: CASMHAGARGYTF
cdr3_nt: TGTGCCAGTATGCATGCCGGAGCGCGTGGCTACACCTTC
clone_size: NA
d_call: NA
j_call: TRBJ1-2
v_call: TRBV19

cdr3_aa: CASSLAGTGQETQYF
cdr3_nt: TGTGCCAGCAGCTTAGCCGGGACAGGGCAAGAGACCCAGTACTTC
clone_size: NA
d_call: TRBD1
j_call: TRBJ2-5
v_call: TRBV7-2

cdr3_aa: CASSLGQGLDEQYF
cdr3_nt: TGTGCCAGCAGCTTAGGACAGGGTCTCGACGAGCAGTACTTC
clone_size: once
d_call: NA
j_call: TRBJ2-7
v_call: TRBV13

cdr3_aa: CASSAGTGGSKGYTF
cdr3_nt: TGTGCCAGTAGTGCGGGGACAGGGGGCTCGAAAGGCTACACCTTC
clone_size: once
d_call: TRBD1
j_call: TRBJ1-2
v_call: TRBV19

cdr3_aa: CASSLGTGITEAFF
cdr3_nt: TGTGCCAGCAGCTTGGGGACAGGGATCACTGAAGCTTTCTTT
clone_size: NA
d_call: TRBD1
j_call: TRBJ1-1
v_call: TRBV5-5

cdr3_aa: CASRTGLYSNQPQHF
cdr3_nt: TGTGCCAGCAGGACAGGTCTTTATAGCAATCAGCCCCAGCATTTT
clone_size: NA
d_call: NA
j_call: TRBJ1-5
v_call: TRBV27

cdr3_aa: CASSGTASGTQYF
cdr3_nt: TGTGCCAGCAGTGGGACGGCGTCTGGGACCCAGTACTTC
clone_size: few
d_call: NA
j_call: TRBJ2-5
v_call: TRBV4-2

cdr3_aa: CASSAPPENTEAFF
cdr3_nt: TGTGCCAGCAGTGCGCCTCCAGAGAACACTGAAGCTTTCTTT
clone_size: NA
d_call: NA
j_call: TRBJ1-1
v_call: TRBV28

cdr3_aa: CASSDTRDTQYF
cdr3_nt: TGCGCCAGCAGTGATACGAGGGATACGCAGTATTTT
clone_size: NA
d_call: NA
j_call: TRBJ2-3
v_call: TRBV10-1

cdr3_aa: CAWSLPWGNQPQHF
cdr3_nt: TGTGCCTGGAGCTTGCCCTGGGGGAATCAGCCCCAGCATTTT
clone_size: once
d_call: NA
j_call: TRBJ1-5
v_call: TRBV30

cdr3_aa: CASSPETGIRTDTQYF
cdr3_nt: TGTGCCAGCTCACCAGAGACAGGGATACGCACAGATACGCAGTATTTT
clone_size: NA
d_call: TRBD1
j_call: TRBJ2-3
v_call: TRBV18

cdr3_aa: CAWSVRAGTSGINEQFF
cdr3_nt: TGTGCCTGGAGTGTACGAGCAGGGACTAGCGGGATCAATGAGCAGTTCTTC
clone_size: NA
d_call: TRBD2
j_call: TRBJ2-1
v_call: TRBV30

cdr3_aa: CASSPGGPASGAQYF
cdr3_nt: TGTGCCAGCTCACCAGGGGGCCCCGCTTCGGGGGCCCAGTACTTC
clone_size: NA
d_call: NA
j_call: TRBJ2-5
v_call: TRBV18

cdr3_aa: CASSPERDRGADTQYF
cdr3_nt: TGTGCCAGTAGTCCTGAGCGGGACAGGGGAGCAGATACGCAGTATTTT
clone_size: once
d_call: TRBD1
j_call: TRBJ2-3
v_call: TRBV19

cdr3_aa: CAWAGLSNYEQYF
cdr3_nt: TGTGCCTGGGCGGGGCTATCTAACTACGAGCAGTACTTC
clone_size: once
d_call: NA
j_call: TRBJ2-7
v_call: TRBV30

cdr3_aa: CASSQGISGYTF
cdr3_nt: TGTGCCAGCAGCCAGGGTATCTCTGGCTACACCTTC
clone_size: NA
d_call: NA
j_call: TRBJ1-2
v_call: TRBV27

cdr3_aa: CASSSQGGLNTEAFF
cdr3_nt: TGTGCCAGCAGTTCCCAGGGGGGCCTGAACACTGAAGCTTTCTTT
clone_size: NA
d_call: TRBD1
j_call: TRBJ1-1
v_call: TRBV28

cdr3_aa: CASSEGRPPYEQYF
cdr3_nt: TGTGCCAGCAGCGAGGGACGGCCCCCCTACGAGCAGTACTTC
clone_size: NA
d_call: NA
j_call: TRBJ2-7
v_call: TRBV7-2

cdr3_aa: CASSQGTSETDTQYF
cdr3_nt: TGCGCCAGCAGCCAAGGGACTAGCGAGACAGATACGCAGTATTTT
clone_size: NA
d_call: TRBD2
j_call: TRBJ2-3
v_call: TRBV4-3

cdr3_aa: CAWREQGTDTQYF
cdr3_nt: TGTGCCTGGAGGGAACAGGGCACAGATACGCAGTATTTT
clone_size: NA
d_call: NA
j_call: TRBJ2-3
v_call: TRBV30

cdr3_aa: CASSLQGGASYEQYF
cdr3_nt: TGTGCCAGCAGTTTACAGGGGGGCGCATCCTACGAGCAGTACTTC
clone_size: NA
d_call: NA
j_call: TRBJ2-7
v_call: TRBV27

cdr3_aa: CAIMVAGTDTQYF
cdr3_nt: TGTGCCATCATGGTGGCAGGCACAGATACGCAGTATTTT
clone_size: NA
d_call: NA
j_call: TRBJ2-3
v_call: TRBV10-3

cdr3_aa: CASSLDRETQYF
cdr3_nt: TGCGCCAGCAGCTTGGATCGAGAGACCCAGTACTTC
clone_size: NA
d_call: NA
j_call: TRBJ2-5
v_call: TRBV5-1

cdr3_aa: CASSLDMTGGNTIYF
cdr3_nt: TGCGCCAGCAGCTTGGATATGACAGGAGGAAACACCATATATTTT
clone_size: NA
d_call: NA
j_call: TRBJ1-3
v_call: TRBV5-1

cdr3_aa: CASSYIPGQGLSGANVLTF
cdr3_nt: TGTGCCAGCAGTTACATTCCGGGACAGGGACTATCTGGGGCCAACGTCCTGACTTTC
clone_size: few
d_call: TRBD1
j_call: TRBJ2-6
v_call: TRBV2

cdr3_aa: CASSQVGDNQPQHF
cdr3_nt: TGCGCCAGCAGCCAAGTTGGGGATAATCAGCCCCAGCATTTT
clone_size: NA
d_call: NA
j_call: TRBJ1-5
v_call: TRBV4-1

cdr3_aa: CASSPRGQPNEKLFF
cdr3_nt: TGTGCCAGTAGTCCCCGGGGACAGCCTAATGAAAAACTGTTTTTT
clone_size: NA
d_call: TRBD1
j_call: TRBJ1-4
v_call: TRBV19

cdr3_aa: CASSLNVNTEAFF
cdr3_nt: TGCGCCAGCAGCTTGAACGTGAACACTGAAGCTTTCTTT
clone_size: NA
d_call: NA
j_call: TRBJ1-1
v_call: TRBV5-1

cdr3_aa: CASSLYGTSGSYTGELFF
cdr3_nt: TGTGCCAGCAGTTTATACGGGACTAGCGGGAGCTACACCGGGGAGCTGTTTTTT
clone_size: NA
d_call: TRBD2
j_call: TRBJ2-2
v_call: TRBV28